These 31 T cell receptor beta chains were sequenced from one sample in a study of regulatory T cells in long-lasting Graves disease. Arm-PCR of CDR3 regions and iRepertoire HTBI primers were the basis on which TCR beta libraries were built. Using its own MiXCR run on the multiplex PCR reads, TCRdb lists one record per CDR3 protein. Of fewer than 450,000 distinct CDR3 sequences listed, about 20% are singletons. Time point denoted: persistent/refractory GD, antithyroid drugs over 5 years with positive TRAb. PBMC RNA was the source of the TCR library. The sequencing here drew on peripheral blood mononuclear cells (PBMCs), taken when the disease was refractory, from a patient treated with antithyroid drugs. These receptors were collected from a female donor with Graves disease.

This clonotype was counted many times. The rearrangement joins TRBV6-2 or TRBV6-3 to TRBJ2-7, with TRBD1 matching 7 bases. Germline loops: CDR1 MNHEY, CDR2 SVGEGT. J was trimmed by 2 bases and V by 0 bases; bases with no gene match: 4. The CDR3 totals 15 residues. CDR3: CASSYSRQGPYEQYF. CDR3 coding DNA: TGTGCCAGCAGTTACTCGAGACAGGGACCCTACGAGCAGTACTTC.

The gene calls are TRBV29-1 and TRBJ2-5; D is ambiguous. Per germline, CDR1 SQVTM and CDR2 ANQGSEA. V lost 7 bases and J 5 bases, leaving 14 bases between the germline ends. This CDR3 region has 12 residues. The CDR3 DNA follows: TGCAGCGCAATGAAGCAGCTGGAGACCCAGTACTTC. Amino acids: CSAMKQLETQYF.

DNA for the CDR3: TGTGCCAGCAGTTATAATTCCCAGGGATCGAGAGAGCAGTACTTC. Translating gives CASSYNSQGSREQYF. This chain uses TRBV6-9 with TRBJ2-7; D is perhaps TRBD1 (5 bases). The germline gives CDR1 MNHGY, CDR2 SVAAGI. The CDR3 length is 15 residues. Trimming shortened V by 2 bases and J by 7 bases, and 18 bases separated the two germline ends.

The table lists this clonotype with a few counts. This rearrangement joins TRBV30 to TRBJ1-5; maybe TRBD1 (6 bases). The V gene's germline CDR1 is GTSNPN and CDR2 SVGIG (reference sequence). CDR3 size: 16 residues. Between the trimmed V and J ends, which lost 3 bases and 4 bases, there was a span of 19 bases. The CDR3 nucleotides are TGTGCCTGGAGAGAAAAACCCGGGACACCTAATCAGCCCCAGCATTTT. Translated, it gives CAWREKPGTPNQPQHF. Drawing the rest from reference TRBV30 and TRBJ1-5, the complete variable domain is SQTIHQWPATLVQPVGSPLSLECTVEGTSNPNLYWYRQAAGRGLQLLFYSVGIGQISSEVPQNLSASRPQDRQFILSSKKLLLSDSGFYLCAWREKPGTPNQPQHFGDGTRLSIL.

The table lists this clonotype with a few counts. The chain joins TRBV19 to TRBJ2-2; the D gene is possibly TRBD2 (6 bases). Germline loops: CDR1 LNHDA, CDR2 SQIVND (reference sequence). The CDR3 is 16 amino acids. The ends were cut back, 1 base at V and 5 bases at J, with 14 bases in the middle. The CDR3 loop is CASSIVTGRGTGELFF. CDR3 bases: TGTGCCAGTAGTATAGTTACAGGCCGGGGGACCGGGGAGCTGTTTTTT.

As regards this clonotype: This sequence may be a read error, since a much larger clone differs from it by one base. Given the absence of the conserved phenylalanine or tryptophan at the CDR3 end, a read error is likely. V is TRBV2 and J is TRBJ2-7, with D perhaps being TRBD1 or TRBD2 (5 bases each). V was trimmed by 7 bases and J by 2 bases, leaving 12 bases between them. Germline V gene lookup returns CDR1 SNHLY and CDR2 FYNNEI. The CDR3 is 13 amino acids. The CDR3, as DNA: TGTGCCAGCAACCAGGGACCGGCCTACGAGCAGTACCTC. This encodes CASNQGPAYEQYL.

The chain joins TRBV11-2 to TRBJ2-7; D is ambiguous. Germline V gene sequence: CDR1 SGHAT, CDR2 FQNNGV. Trimming shortened V by 1 base and J by 1 base, and 8 bases separated the two germline ends. This CDR3 spans 14 amino acids. The CDR3 DNA reads as TGTGCCAGCAGCTTAGTCCCAGAGTCCTACGAGCAGTACTTC. Protein product: CASSLVPESYEQYF.

This clonotype turned up a few times. This CDR3 is CASSYLALRAEAFF. The CDR3, as DNA: TGTGCCAGCAGTTACTTGGCACTAAGGGCTGAAGCTTTCTTT. The chain joins TRBV6-5 to TRBJ1-1, with D unresolved. The germline V gene has CDR1 MNHEY and CDR2 SVGAGI. Trimming stripped 1 base from V and 6 bases from J, with 12 bases between. This CDR3 comprises 14 residues.

This clonotype was counted at least ten times. One end of the junction fails to match germline, which may point to a read error. This chain joins TRBV27 and TRBJ2-7, with 8 bases that match TRBD1. The CDR3 consists of 15 residues. Germline lookup yields CDR1 MNHEY and CDR2 SMNVEV (reference sequence). The CDR3 sequence is CASSYRRQGSYEQYF. In DNA form, the CDR3 reads TGTGCAAGCAGCTATCGAAGACAGGGGTCCTACGAGCAGTACTTC.

This clonotype was counted at least ten times. This rearrangement joins TRBV5-6 to TRBJ2-7; D not resolved. V dropped 2 bases and J dropped 1 base, with 10 bases sitting between them. This CDR3 region has 14 residues. Germline CDR1 is SGHDT and CDR2 is YYEEEE. The CDR3 nucleotides read TGTGCCAGCAGCTTATTTGTAGGGTCCTACGAGCAGTACTTC. Amino acids: CASSLFVGSYEQYF.

This clonotype came up many times. The chain links TRBV12-3 or TRBV12-4 to TRBJ1-2; the match to TRBD1 covers 8 bases. The ends lost 5 bases at V and 0 bases at J; junction bases unmatched: 8. The CDR3 has 16 residues. The DNA for the CDR3 is TGTGCCAGCAGTCAGGGACAGGCCTTAGCTAACTATGGCTACACCTTC. The encoded protein is CASSQGQALANYGYTF.

For this clonotype: Being one base from a much bigger clone, this may be a read error. The rearrangement joins TRBV2 to TRBJ1-5; no clear D gene. This CDR3 comprises 13 residues. Trimming took off 1 base at V and 9 bases at J, with 10 bases between the two ends. The germline gives CDR1 SNHLY, CDR2 FYNNEI. CDR3 sequence: CASSEVVGRPQHF. The CDR3 DNA follows: TGTGCCAGCAGTGAAGTCGTCGGGCGGCCCCAGCATTTT.

The chain has TRBV6-2 or TRBV6-3 and TRBJ1-5; no clear D gene. The CDR3 covers 17 residues. Germline CDR1 is MNHEY and CDR2 is SVGEGT. V gave up 2 bases and J gave up 0 bases, with 14 bases separating them. This CDR3 reads CASSYLVRVPSNQPQHF. For the CDR3, the DNA is TGTGCCAGCAGTTACCTCGTCCGGGTCCCTAGCAATCAGCCCCAGCATTTT.

The rearrangement joins TRBV7-2 to TRBJ2-6; 10 bases fit TRBD2. J was trimmed by 1 base and V by 5 bases; bases with no gene match: 5. Per the germline V gene, CDR1 is SGHTA and CDR2 is FQGNSA. This CDR3 comprises 17 residues. This CDR3 reads CASSLNSGRSGANVLTF. The CDR3 nucleotides read TGTGCCAGCAGCCTTAATAGCGGGAGGTCTGGGGCCAACGTCCTGACTTTC.

The table lists this clonotype with many counts. This chain connects TRBV7-2 to TRBJ2-6; D unclear. Germline V gene lookup returns CDR1 SGHTA and CDR2 FQGNSA. The CDR3 loop spans 16 amino acids. The V end lost 5 bases, the J end lost 0 bases, and 11 bases lay between the germline ends. CDR3 sequence reads: CASSPWVLSGANVLTF. The CDR3, as DNA: TGTGCCAGCAGCCCGTGGGTTCTCTCTGGGGCCAACGTCCTGACTTTC.

Comments on this clonotype: A single base separates this from a much larger clone, so it may be a read error. The rearrangement uses TRBV27 and TRBJ2-7; no firm D call. Germline lookup yields CDR1 MNHEY and CDR2 SMNVEV (reference sequence). V lost 8 bases, J lost 6 bases, and 20 bases lay in between. This CDR3 region has 14 residues. The CDR3 DNA follows: TGTGCCAGCGCACCCTATCTATCAGTCCGCGAGCAGTACTTC. This codes for CASAPYLSVREQYF.

Ten or more counts support this clonotype. The J gene is TRBJ1-5, the V gene TRBV24-1; TRBD1 is a possible D gene (5 bases). With 12 bases removed from V and 1 base from J, the gap between germline ends came to 15 bases. The germline V gene has CDR1 KGHDR and CDR2 SFDVKD. This CDR3 has 14 amino acids. DNA of the CDR3: TGTGCCGCCGGGGGGGATAGGAGCAATCAGCCCCAGCATTTT. Translation: CAAGGDRSNQPQHF.

The sample holds many counts of this clonotype. The genes are TRBV7-2 and TRBJ2-2, with D possibly TRBD2 on 5 matching bases. Deletions cut 1 base from V and 3 bases from J, with 18 bases between. This CDR3 spans 18 amino acids. Germline CDR1 reads SGHTA; CDR2 reads FQGNSA. The CDR3 coding sequence is TGTGCCAGCAGCTTAGAGGTAGCGCGCCTGGGCGACACCGGGGAGCTGTTTTTT. Encoded protein: CASSLEVARLGDTGELFF.

Ten or more counts support this clonotype. This sequence joins TRBV12-3 or TRBV12-4 and TRBJ2-4, with D uncertain. V lost 5 bases to trimming and J lost 5 bases, with 19 bases between them. The CDR3 sequence is 16 residues long. DNA for the CDR3: TGTGCCAGCAGTCATTCTGGCCTAAGAGTCCAAAACATTCAGTACTTC. Translated: CASSHSGLRVQNIQYF.

In the case of this clonotype: In this CDR3 the conserved last residue, phenylalanine or tryptophan, is missing, so a read error is likely. This CDR3 reads CASSEQGSNQPQHS. The CDR3 DNA reads as TGTGCCAGCAGCGAACAGGGGAGCAATCAGCCCCAGCATTCT. The rearrangement uses TRBV2 and TRBJ1-5, with 7 bases lining up with TRBD1. Germline assignment: CDR1 SNHLY and CDR2 FYNNEI. V trimming: 6 bases; J trimming: 1 base; junction bases outside the gene matches: 3. The CDR3 length is 14 residues.

This clonotype was observed many times. The chain is built from TRBV2 and TRBJ2-7, with D uncertain. V dropped 7 bases and J dropped 4 bases, with 14 bases sitting between them. CDR3 size: 13 residues. Germline V lookup: CDR1 SNHLY, CDR2 FYNNEI. CDR3 DNA sequence: TGTGCCAGCACCGCGGCAGAAAGATACGAGCAGTACTTC. It codes for CASTAAERYEQYF.

This clonotype was seen a single time. One junction end does not reproduce the germline sequence, and a read error may be involved. The chain is built from TRBV7-7 and TRBJ2-2; TRBD2 might be the D (5 bases). The germline V gene has CDR1 SSHAT and CDR2 FNYEAQ (reference sequence). The CDR3 contains 14 residues. Here the CDR3 reads CASSLALDTGELFF. CDR3 DNA: TGTGCTAGCAGCTTAGCGTTGGACACCGGGGAGCTGTTTTTT. Variable domain in full (rest from reference TRBV7-7 and TRBJ2-2): GAGVSQSPRYKVTKRGQDVTLRCDPISSHATLYWYQQALGQGPEFLTYFNYEAQPDKSGLPSDRFSAERPEGSISTLTIQRTEQRDSAMYRCASSLALDTGELFFGEGSRLTVL.

The chain joins TRBV5-8 to TRBJ2-7; 7 bases align to TRBD2. This CDR3 is 17 amino acids long. Losses at the gene ends were 1 base for V and 4 bases for J; bases not matched to a gene: 14. CDR1 is SGHTS and CDR2 is YDEGEE in the germline V gene. The CDR3 region has the DNA TGTGCCAGCAGCTTGTTTAGAAGTGAGCGGGAAAGGTACGAGCAGTACTTC. This codes for CASSLFRSERERYEQYF.

This clonotype was found many times. This chain uses TRBV28 with TRBJ1-4, with TRBD1 matching over 7 bases. Germline values: CDR1 MDHEN, CDR2 SYDVKM. Trimming took 4 bases from V and 5 from J; bases not matched to a gene: 4. This CDR3 comprises 14 residues. The CDR3 is CASSSGTENEKLFF. CDR3 in DNA: TGTGCCAGCAGTTCCGGGACAGAAAATGAAAAACTGTTTTTT.

This clonotype was picked up many times. This chain connects TRBV27 to TRBJ2-1; D remains ambiguous. V lost 5 bases and J 6 bases, leaving 11 bases between the germline ends. Germline CDR1 MNHEY, CDR2 SMNVEV (reference sequence). This CDR3 region has 13 residues. The CDR3 sequence is CASSPFASNEQFF. The CDR3, as DNA: TGTGCCAGCAGTCCTTTCGCTAGCAATGAGCAGTTCTTC.

This clonotype was recorded a few times. This chain uses TRBV19 with TRBJ1-5; D is possibly TRBD1 (5 bases). The CDR3 runs to 13 residues. Germline lookup yields CDR1 LNHDA and CDR2 SQIVND (reference sequence). The V gene lost 5 bases and the J gene lost 7 bases, with 12 bases spanning the gap. DNA for the CDR3: TGTGCCAGTAGTGTCGTGGGGGAACAGCCCCAGCATTTT. Its protein is CASSVVGEQPQHF. Together with reference TRBV19 and TRBJ1-5, the CDR3 gives the full variable domain: DGGITQSPKYLFRKEGQNVTLSCEQNLNHDAMYWYRQDPGQGLRLIYYSQIVNDFQKGDIAEGYSVSREKKESFPLTVTSAQKNPTAFYLCASSVVGEQPQHFGDGTRLSIL.

The chain links TRBV6-2 or TRBV6-3 to TRBJ2-4; 7 bases are a match to TRBD1. CDR3 length: 15 residues. The trim removed 6 bases at V and 2 bases at J, leaving 7 bases unmatched. The germline CDR1 and CDR2 sequences are MNHEY and SVGEGT. CDR3 in amino acids: CASRTTGMPKNIQYF. CDR3 in DNA: TGTGCCAGCAGAACGACAGGGATGCCCAAAAACATTCAGTACTTC.

Ten or more counts support this clonotype. The rearrangement links TRBV5-1 to TRBJ1-1; 7 bases agree with TRBD1. The germline V gene encodes CDR1 SGHRS and CDR2 YFSETQ. The CDR3 sequence is 15 residues long. V shed 0 bases and J 0 bases; nucleotides not matched to a gene: 2. For the CDR3, the DNA is TGCGCCAGCAGCTTGGTCGACAGGGTGAACACTGAAGCTTTCTTT. It specifies CASSLVDRVNTEAFF.

V and J are TRBV10-3 and TRBJ1-1; 10 bases agree with TRBD1. Germline CDR1 is ENHRY and CDR2 is SYGVKD. The V segment lost 8 bases and the J segment 6 bases; nucleotides outside the gene matches: 12. This CDR3 region has 15 residues. Written as DNA, the CDR3 is TGTGCCATCGCCCGGGCGGGACAGGGGAGGGCTGAAGCTTTCTTT. Residues: CAIARAGQGRAEAFF.

This clonotype was recorded many times. This chain uses TRBV2 with TRBJ2-7; 10 positions match TRBD2. CDR3 length: 18 residues. J was trimmed by 1 base and V by 4 bases; bases with no gene match: 13. Germline-derived CDR1 and CDR2 are SNHLY and FYNNEI. In nucleotides, the CDR3 is TGTGCCAGCAGTGTCCCCGAGCTAGCGGGAGTCCTTTCCTACGAGCAGTACTTC. This translates into CASSVPELAGVLSYEQYF.

Ten or more counts support this clonotype. The chain couples TRBV11-2 to TRBJ2-5; 12 positions match TRBD2. Trimming took 1 base from V and 5 from J; bases not matched to a gene: 8. The CDR3 totals 17 residues. Germline lookup yields CDR1 SGHAT and CDR2 FQNNGV. CDR3 sequence: CASSLGTSGRSDETQYF. The CDR3 region has the DNA TGTGCCAGCAGCTTAGGAACTAGCGGGAGGTCGGATGAGACCCAGTACTTC. The variable domain in full, completed from reference TRBV11-2 and TRBJ2-5, reads EAGVAQSPRYKIIEKRQSVAFWCNPISGHATLYWYQQILGQGPKLLIQFQNNGVVDDSQLPKDRFSAERLKGVDSTLKIQPAKLEDSAVYLCASSLGTSGRSDETQYFGPGTRLLVL.